This TCR beta chain was profiled in a study of blood T cell repertoires in COVID-19. In the study overall: Specimens from acute and convalescent COVID-19 originated in the United States, Italy and Spain.

The CDR3 loop spans 14 amino acids. The germline CDR1 and CDR2 sequences are PRHDT and FYEKMQ (reference sequence). V shed 4 bases and J 5 bases; nucleotides not matched to a gene: 5. This clone has just one count. The authors' processing: Estimation of nucleated cell counts was performed using reference gene primer amplification. Libraries were prepared by immunoSEQ multiplex PCR; TCRdb keeps only in-frame clonotypes and omits some of them. That table supplies the V and J calls and clone size; D and trimming were determined from the DNA. The sample holds around 240,000 clones; more than 75% are singletons and the top ten take about 0.91%.

The TCR sequence derives from a middle-aged man with acute or convalescent COVID-19. This chain joins TRBV13 and TRBJ2-5, with 9 positions matching TRBD1. The sequencing sample was made of peripheral blood. The CDR3 bases are TGTGCCAGCAGCTCCCGGACAGGGGAGGAGACCCAGTACTTC. It translates to CASSSRTGEETQYF.